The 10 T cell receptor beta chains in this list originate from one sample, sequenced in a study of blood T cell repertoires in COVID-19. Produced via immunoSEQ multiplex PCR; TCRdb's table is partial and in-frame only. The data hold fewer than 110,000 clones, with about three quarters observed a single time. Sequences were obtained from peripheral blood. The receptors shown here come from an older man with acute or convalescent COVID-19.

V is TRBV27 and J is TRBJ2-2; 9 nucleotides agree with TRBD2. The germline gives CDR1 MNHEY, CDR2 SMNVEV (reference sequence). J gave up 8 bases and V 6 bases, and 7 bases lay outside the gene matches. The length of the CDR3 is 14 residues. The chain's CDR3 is CASRTSGVEGELFF. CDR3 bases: TGTGCCAGCAGGACTAGCGGCGTAGAGGGGGAGCTGTTTTTT.

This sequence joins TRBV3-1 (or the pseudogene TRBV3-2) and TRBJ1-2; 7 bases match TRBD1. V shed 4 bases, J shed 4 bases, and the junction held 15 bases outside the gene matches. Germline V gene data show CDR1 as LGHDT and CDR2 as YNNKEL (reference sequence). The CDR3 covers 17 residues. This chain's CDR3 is CASSPATLTGMGYGYTF. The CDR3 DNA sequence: TGTGCCAGCAGCCCGGCGACATTGACAGGGATGGGCTATGGCTACACCTTC.

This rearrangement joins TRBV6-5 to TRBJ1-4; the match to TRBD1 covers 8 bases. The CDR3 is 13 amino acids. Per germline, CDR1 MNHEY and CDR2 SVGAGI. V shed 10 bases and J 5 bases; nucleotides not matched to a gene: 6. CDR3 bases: TGTGCCACGGAACAGGGGGGGAATGAAAAACTGTTTTTT. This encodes CATEQGGNEKLFF.

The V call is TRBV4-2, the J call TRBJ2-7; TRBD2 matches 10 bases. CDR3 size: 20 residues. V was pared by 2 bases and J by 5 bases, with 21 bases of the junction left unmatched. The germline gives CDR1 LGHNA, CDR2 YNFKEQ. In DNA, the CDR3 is TGTGCCAGCAGCCAACAACCAGTGAGGATTAGCGGGGGGAAAGCCGACGAGCAGTACTTC. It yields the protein CASSQQPVRISGGKADEQYF.

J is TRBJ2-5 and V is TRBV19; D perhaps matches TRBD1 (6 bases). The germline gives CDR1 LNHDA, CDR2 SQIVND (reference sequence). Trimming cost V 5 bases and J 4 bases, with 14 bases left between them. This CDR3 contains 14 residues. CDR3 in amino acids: CASSPTGSGETQYF. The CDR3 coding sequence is TGTGCCAGTAGTCCAACAGGGTCAGGAGAGACCCAGTACTTC.

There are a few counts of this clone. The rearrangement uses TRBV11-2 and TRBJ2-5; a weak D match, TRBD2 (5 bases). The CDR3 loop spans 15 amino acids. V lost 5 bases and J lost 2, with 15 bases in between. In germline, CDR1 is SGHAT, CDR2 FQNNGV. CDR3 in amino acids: CASSLGGLSQETQYF. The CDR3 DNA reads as TGTGCCAGCAGCCTTGGAGGACTGTCACAAGAGACCCAGTACTTC.

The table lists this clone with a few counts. CDR3 loop: CASSPTVIYGYTF. CDR3 sequence (DNA): TGTGCCAGTAGCCCTACAGTGATCTATGGCTACACCTTC. The J gene is TRBJ1-2, the V gene TRBV19; no definite D call. CDR3 size: 13 residues. The V end was cut by 6 bases, the J end by 4 bases, with 12 bases between. Germline loops: CDR1 LNHDA, CDR2 SQIVND (reference sequence).

The CDR3 DNA is TGTGCCAGCAGCTTAGCGGCCCCAGGGGGTCCCGGGGAGCTGTTTTTT. Protein product: CASSLAAPGGPGELFF. The V gene is TRBV7-6, the J gene TRBJ2-2; 7 nucleotides agree with TRBD1. The germline V gene has CDR1 SGHVS and CDR2 FNYEAQ. After removal of 0 bases from V and 6 bases from J, the junction contained 7 bases not matched to a gene. The CDR3 has 16 residues.

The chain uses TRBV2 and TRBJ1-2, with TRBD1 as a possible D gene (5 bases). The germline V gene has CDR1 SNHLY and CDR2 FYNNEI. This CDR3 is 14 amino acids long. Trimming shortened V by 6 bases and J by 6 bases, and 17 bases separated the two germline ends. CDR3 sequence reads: CASRETATMNGYTF. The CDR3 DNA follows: TGTGCCAGCAGGGAGACAGCAACTATGAATGGCTACACCTTC.

CDR3 region: CASSFGGSGYGYTF. CDR3 bases: TGTGCCAGCAGTTTCGGGGGGAGTGGCTATGGCTACACCTTC. The chain employs TRBV27 and TRBJ1-2, with a tentative D call TRBD1 (5 bases). The CDR3 has 14 amino acids. Germline CDR1 MNHEY, CDR2 SMNVEV (reference sequence). The ends were cut back, 3 bases at V and 4 bases at J, with 12 bases in the middle.